These 4 T cell receptor beta chains were sequenced from one sample in a study of cytomegalovirus exposure and HLA in healthy donors. Vbeta (60) and Jbeta (13) primers were used in the PCR. Assay used: immunoSEQ multiplex PCR; TCRdb lists only in-frame clones, some missing. The sample carries some 150,000 clones, about 79% recorded once. Specimen: PBMCs. The origin of the receptors is a woman younger than 45 in good health and CMV-seronegative.

This clone was detected only a few times. This sequence joins TRBV7-3 and TRBJ2-5, with D possibly matching TRBD1 (6 bases). Trimming removed 2 bases at V and 5 bases at J, with 12 bases between. CDR1 is SGHTA, CDR2 FQGTGA, per germline. This CDR3 is built from 14 residues. CDR3 DNA sequence: TGTGCCAGCAGCTTATTAGGGGGTAGGGAGACCCAGTACTTC. Its translation is CASSLLGGRETQYF.

This rearrangement joins TRBV19 to TRBJ2-1, with 9 bases matching TRBD2. The ends lost 5 bases at V and 2 bases at J; junction bases unmatched: 4. The CDR3 sequence is 15 residues long. Germline-derived CDR1 and CDR2 are LNHDA and SQIVND (reference sequence). This chain's CDR3 is CASSYAGGTYNEQFF. In DNA form, the CDR3 reads TGTGCCAGTAGTTACGCGGGGGGGACCTACAATGAGCAGTTCTTC.

CDR3 sequence reads: CASSRGLAEETQYF. In DNA form, the CDR3 reads TGCGCCAGCAGCCGGGGACTAGCGGAAGAGACCCAGTACTTC. The V and J genes are TRBV5-1 and TRBJ2-5; 11 positions agree with TRBD2. The CDR3 is 14 amino acids. In germline, CDR1 is SGHRS, CDR2 YFSETQ. The J segment lost 3 bases and the V segment lost 4 bases, leaving 2 bases of the junction unmatched.

The table lists this clone with a few counts. The chain couples TRBV5-4 to TRBJ1-2, with D possibly being TRBD1 (5 bases). CDR1 and CDR2 from the germline V gene are SGHNT and YYREEE (reference sequence). This CDR3 has 15 residues. The V gene lost 0 bases and the J gene lost 3 bases, with 12 bases spanning the gap. The CDR3 protein is CASSLELRVDYGYTF. DNA for the CDR3: TGTGCCAGCAGCTTGGAGCTCAGGGTTGACTATGGCTACACCTTC.